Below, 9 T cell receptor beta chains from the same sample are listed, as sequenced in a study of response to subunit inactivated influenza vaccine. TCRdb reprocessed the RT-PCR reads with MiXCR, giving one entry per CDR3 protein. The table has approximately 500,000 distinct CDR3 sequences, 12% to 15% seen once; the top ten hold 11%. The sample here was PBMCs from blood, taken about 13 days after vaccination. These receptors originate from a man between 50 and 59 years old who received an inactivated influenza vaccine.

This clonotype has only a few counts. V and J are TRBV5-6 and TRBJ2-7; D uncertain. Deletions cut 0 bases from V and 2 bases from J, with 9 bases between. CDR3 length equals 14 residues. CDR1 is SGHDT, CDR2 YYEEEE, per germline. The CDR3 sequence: CASSLGLSTYEQYF. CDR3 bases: TGTGCCAGCAGCTTGGGACTGTCTACCTACGAGCAGTACTTC.

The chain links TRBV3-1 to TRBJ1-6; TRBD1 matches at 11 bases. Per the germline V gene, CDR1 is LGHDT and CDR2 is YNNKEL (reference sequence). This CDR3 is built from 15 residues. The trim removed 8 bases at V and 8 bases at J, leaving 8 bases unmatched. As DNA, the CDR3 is TGTGCCAGCGGCGGCCGGGACAGGGGGGATTCACCCCTCCACTTT. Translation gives CASGGRDRGDSPLHF.

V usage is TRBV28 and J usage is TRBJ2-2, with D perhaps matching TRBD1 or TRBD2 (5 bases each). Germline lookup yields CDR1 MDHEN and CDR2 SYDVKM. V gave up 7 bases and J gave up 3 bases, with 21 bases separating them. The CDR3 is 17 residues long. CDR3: CASTPIRDAFDTGELFF. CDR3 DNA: TGTGCCAGCACCCCCATCAGGGACGCCTTCGACACCGGGGAGCTGTTTTTT.

The CDR3 DNA reads as TGTGCCAGCAGTTCAATCACCGGGACAGCAAATTCACCCCTCCACTTT. Translated, it gives CASSSITGTANSPLHF. The chain carries TRBV28 and TRBJ1-6; TRBD1 matches 7 bases. The J segment lost 7 bases and the V segment lost 4 bases, leaving 10 bases of the junction unmatched. The CDR3 runs 16 residues. Per germline, CDR1 MDHEN and CDR2 SYDVKM.

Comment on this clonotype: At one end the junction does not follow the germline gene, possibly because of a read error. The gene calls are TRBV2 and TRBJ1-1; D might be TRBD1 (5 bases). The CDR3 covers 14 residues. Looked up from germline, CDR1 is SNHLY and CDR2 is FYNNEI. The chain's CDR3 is CASSITQGVTETFF. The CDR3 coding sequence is TGTGCCAGCTCGATAACTCAGGGAGTCACTGAAACTTTCTTT.

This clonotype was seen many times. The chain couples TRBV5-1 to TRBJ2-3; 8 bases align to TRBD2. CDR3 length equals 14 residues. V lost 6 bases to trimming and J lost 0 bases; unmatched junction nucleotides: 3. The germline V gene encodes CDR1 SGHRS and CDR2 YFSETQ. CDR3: CASTRGGSTDTQYF. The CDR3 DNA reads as TGCGCCAGCACTCGGGGGGGCAGCACAGATACGCAGTATTTT.

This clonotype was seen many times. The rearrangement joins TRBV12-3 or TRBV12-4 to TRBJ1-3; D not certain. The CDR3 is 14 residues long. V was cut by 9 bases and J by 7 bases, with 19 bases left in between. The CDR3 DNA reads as TGTGCCAGTAGGGAAAGCGGTGGCTGGAACACCATATATTTT. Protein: CASRESGGWNTIYF.

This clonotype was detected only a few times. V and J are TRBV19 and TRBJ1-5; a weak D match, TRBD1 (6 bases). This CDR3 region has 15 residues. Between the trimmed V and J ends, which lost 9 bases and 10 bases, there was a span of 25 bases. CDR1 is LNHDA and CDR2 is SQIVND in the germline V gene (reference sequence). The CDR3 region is CASRDKGQPGNPQHF. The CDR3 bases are TGTGCCAGCCGGGACAAGGGCCAGCCTGGGAACCCCCAGCATTTT.

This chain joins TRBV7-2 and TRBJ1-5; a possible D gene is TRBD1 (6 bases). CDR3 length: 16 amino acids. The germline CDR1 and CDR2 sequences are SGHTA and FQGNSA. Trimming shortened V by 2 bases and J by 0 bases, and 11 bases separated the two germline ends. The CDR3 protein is CASSLIGQFSNQPQHF. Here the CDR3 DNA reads TGTGCCAGCAGCTTAATAGGACAGTTTAGCAATCAGCCCCAGCATTTT. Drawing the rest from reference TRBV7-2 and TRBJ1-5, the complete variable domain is GAGVSQSPSNKVTEKGKDVELRCDPISGHTALYWYRQSLGQGLEFLIYFQGNSAPDKSGLPSDRFSAERTGGSVSTLTIQRTQQEDSAVYLCASSLIGQFSNQPQHFGDGTRLSIL.